The present T cell receptor beta chain was sequenced within a study of shared clonotypes between healthy human individuals. CD45RO-negative cells were positively selected for CCR7, leaving out terminally differentiated effector memory CD45RA+ cells. The CDR3 extends over 16 amino acids. Trimming removed 2 bases from V and 7 bases from J; junction bases left unmatched: 11. Germline loops: CDR1 SGHTA, CDR2 FQGTGA. Profiling relied on immunoSEQ multiplex PCR, and the TCRdb table lists in-frame clones only, not all of them. The sample records just over 2,000,000 clones, roughly 94% being singletons. This clone was detected once.

The TCR was taken from a man aged 18 to 30 in good health. The chain couples TRBV7-3 to TRBJ2-1; 7 positions agree with TRBD2. The sequenced sample was naive CD8+ T cells sorted from blood. CDR3 sequence (DNA): TGTGCCAGCAGCTTAGGGTACGGCGGGGGAGGGAATGAGCAGTTCTTC. This codes for CASSLGYGGGGNEQFF.